The rows below give T cell receptor beta chains drawn from one sample of a study of OX40 agonist ivuxolimab in advanced cancers. Only in-frame clones appear in the TCRdb table, and some are missing; sequencing was by immunoSEQ multiplex PCR. Of 45,000 to 60,000 clones listed, about 79% are singletons. The sequencing here drew on CD4+ or CD8+ T cells sorted from blood, taken in a trial of the OX40 agonist ivuxolimab. The receptors here all came from an adult with an advanced solid tumor such as melanoma, head and neck, liver or kidney cancer. Both conserved end residues are part of each CDR3. D genes are given only for firm matches. A row's size may be missing; if present it is once, few, many or a size class.

j_gene | abundance | v_gene | d_gene | CDR3nt | CDR3aa
TRBJ2-3 | . | TRBV23-1 | TRBD1 | TGCGCCAGCAGTCCCCGGGACAGGTGCACAGATACGCAGTATTTT | CASSPRDRCTDTQYF
TRBJ2-7 | . | TRBV6-1 | TRBD2 | TGTGCCACCAGTGTCGAACTAGCGAGGGAGCAGTACTTC | CATSVELAREQYF
TRBJ2-2 | few | TRBV9 | . | TGTGCCAGCAGCGTAGTTTCCGGGGAGCTGTTTTTT | CASSVVSGELFF
TRBJ1-6 | . | TRBV6-6 | TRBD1 | TGTGCCAGCAGTGGGGGACAGTATAATTCACCCCTCCACTTT | CASSGGQYNSPLHF
TRBJ1-1 | . | TRBV6-1 | . | TGTGCCAGCAGTGTTACTTCAGGGCGTCTCGCTGAAGCTTTCTTT | CASSVTSGRLAEAFF
TRBJ1-3 | once | TRBV11-2 | . | TGTGCCAGCAGCCGACAGACCAGTGAGGTCACCATATATTTT | CASSRQTSEVTIYF
TRBJ2-1 | . | TRBV29-1 | TRBD1 | TGCAGCGGGGACAGGATAGATGAGCAGTTCTTC | CSGDRIDEQFF
TRBJ1-4 | once | TRBV7-9 | . | TGTGCCAGCAGCTCCCTTAATGAAAAACTGTTTTTT | CASSSLNEKLFF
TRBJ2-7 | few | TRBV29-1 | TRBD1 | TGCAGCGCGACCGGGACAGGTTCCTACGAGCAGTACTTC | CSATGTGSYEQYF
TRBJ2-1 | . | TRBV10-3 | TRBD2 | TGTGCCATCAGTCAGACCGGGACTACCGAGCAGTTCTTC | CAISQTGTTEQFF
TRBJ1-1 | . | TRBV28 | . | TGTGCCAGCAGTTTACAGAACACTGAAGCTTTCTTT | CASSLQNTEAFF
TRBJ2-4 | . | TRBV11-2 | TRBD2 | TGTGCCAGCAGCTTAGATGGGTACCGGACTAGCGGGATTCGAGGCATTCAGTACTTC | CASSLDGYRTSGIRGIQYF
TRBJ1-2 | few | TRBV11-2 | TRBD1 | TGTGCCAGCAGCCGACGACAGGGTAAAGGCTACACCTTC | CASSRRQGKGYTF
TRBJ1-1 | . | TRBV6-5 | . | TGTGCCAGCAGTTACCTGGGGTTGGGTGACACTGAAGCTTTCTTT | CASSYLGLGDTEAFF
TRBJ2-7 | . | TRBV11-3 | . | TGTGCCAGCAGCGCCTACTACGAGCAGTACTTC | CASSAYYEQYF
TRBJ1-1 | . | TRBV6-5 | . | TGTGCCAGCAGTTACAAAGGTCGATCGAACACTGAAGCTTTCTTT | CASSYKGRSNTEAFF
TRBJ1-2 | . | TRBV29-1 | . | TGCAGCGTTGAAGACGACCGCCGGGGCCCCGCGGAGGGCTACACCTTC | CSVEDDRRGPAEGYTF
TRBJ1-5 | . | TRBV19 | . | TGTGCCAGTAGTCAAGGGAAGGCAGCTTATCAGCCCCAGCATTTT | CASSQGKAAYQPQHF
TRBJ1-1 | . | TRBV18 | . | TGTGCCAGCTCCCCAGACGAGGGGAACACTGAAGCTTTCTTT | CASSPDEGNTEAFF
TRBJ2-7 | once | TRBV2 | TRBD2 | TGTGCCAGCAGTGATGGAGCCCTAGCGGGAGGGTGGGAGCAGTACTTC | CASSDGALAGGWEQYF
TRBJ2-1 | many | TRBV7-9 | TRBD2 | TGTGCCAGCGGGACTAAATACAATGAGCAGTTCTTC | CASGTKYNEQFF
TRBJ2-5 | once | TRBV7-2 | TRBD2 | TGTGCCAGCAGCCCGCCGTCGACTAGCGTAGAGACCCAGTACTTC | CASSPPSTSVETQYF
TRBJ2-1 | . | TRBV7-9 | . | TGTGCCAGCAGCTTAGGAGGCGGATCCTACAATGAGCAGTTCTTC | CASSLGGGSYNEQFF
TRBJ1-5 | . | TRBV19 | . | TGTGCCAGTAGTATAAACAGGGCGGGAGAACAGCCCCAGCATTTT | CASSINRAGEQPQHF
TRBJ2-7 | . | TRBV10-3 | TRBD2 | TGTGCCATCAAGGCGGGAGGGCCCTCCTACGAGCAGTACTTC | CAIKAGGPSYEQYF
TRBJ1-3 | once | TRBV5-1 | TRBD1 | TGCGCCAGCAGCTTGGAACAGGGGCGCGGAAACACCATATATTTT | CASSLEQGRGNTIYF